This TCR beta chain was captured in a study of T cell repertoires in ileal Crohn's disease. The wider study: Surgery for a complication: stricturing in roughly 61%, penetrating in about 40%. Study observations and caveats: Endoscopic recurrence occurred in every patient whose clonality exceeded 26.8%.

Time point here: proximal margin of the surgical specimen (macroscopically non-inflamed). Clones were read by immunoSEQ multiplex PCR, and TCRdb kept only the in-frame ones, dropping some. The profile shows under 7,500 clones, about three quarters of them singletons. Of note for this clone: Antigen specificity is unknown.

The CDR3 covers 15 residues. Trimming left V 6 bases short and J 0 bases short, with 11 bases between. Germline V lookup: CDR1 MNHEY, CDR2 SVGAGI. The sequence was collected from an adult with Crohn's disease. The sequenced sample consisted of ileal tissue. The chain has TRBV6-5 and TRBJ2-2; no clear D gene. The CDR3 sequence is CASRSLSSNTGELFF. CDR3 DNA: TGTGCCAGCAGGTCACTTAGTTCGAACACCGGGGAGCTGTTTTTT.